What follows are 11 T cell receptor beta chains derived from one specimen sequenced in a study of regulatory T cells in long-lasting Graves disease. To make TCR beta libraries, researchers used iRepertoire HTBI primers and Arm-PCR of CDR3 regions. TCRdb passed the multiplex PCR reads through MiXCR, listing each CDR3 protein once. Of fewer than 450,000 distinct CDR3 sequences in the sample, around 20% are singletons; the top ten hold about 20%. Time point reported: persistent/refractory GD, antithyroid drugs over 5 years with positive TRAb. From RNA extracted from PBMCs, the TCR library was made. The specimen comprised peripheral blood mononuclear cells (PBMCs), sampled when the disease was refractory, from a patient treated with antithyroid drugs. These receptors came from a female donor with Graves disease.

J is TRBJ2-5 and V is TRBV6-2 or TRBV6-3, with D uncertain. The length of the CDR3 is 15 residues. Looked up from germline, CDR1 is MNHEY and CDR2 is SVGEGT. V was pared by 5 bases and J by 2 bases, with 15 bases between. In nucleotides, the CDR3 is TGTGCCAGCAGTCTAATCGGCACAAGACAAGAGACCCAGTACTTC. As protein: CASSLIGTRQETQYF.

J is TRBJ2-7 and V is TRBV12-3 or TRBV12-4, with 10 bases identical to TRBD2. The CDR3 sequence is 15 residues long. Germline trimming cut 5 bases from V and 2 bases from J; bases unmatched to any gene: 6. CDR3 sequence reads: CASSGSSGGPYEQYF. The DNA for the CDR3 is TGTGCCAGCAGTGGGTCTAGCGGGGGCCCCTACGAGCAGTACTTC.

This clonotype was seen more than once but under ten times. At one boundary the junction diverges from the germline segment, which might be a read error. This chain joins TRBV7-8 and TRBJ2-7; the D is unclear. From germline, CDR1 is SGHVS and CDR2 FQNEAQ. The CDR3 has 13 amino acids. The CDR3 protein is CAGSFGRSYEQYF. CDR3 nucleotide sequence: TGTGCCGGCAGCTTCGGACGTTCCTACGAGCAGTACTTC.

This clonotype was found a few times. This rearrangement joins TRBV7-9 to TRBJ1-4; D not resolved. Germline V gives CDR1 SEHNR, CDR2 FQNEAQ (reference sequence). The CDR3 consists of 14 residues. Trimming cost V 3 bases and J 7 bases, with 12 bases left between them. DNA for the CDR3: TGTGCCAGCAGCTTGGGTCGATGGGGTGAAAAACTGTTTTTT. Residues: CASSLGRWGEKLFF.

This chain connects TRBV2 to TRBJ2-1, with 11 positions matching TRBD1. After removal of 6 bases from V and 7 bases from J, the junction contained 5 bases not matched to a gene. Germline CDR1 SNHLY, CDR2 FYNNEI. The CDR3 has 14 residues. The CDR3 DNA sequence: TGTGCCAGCAGCGGACAGGGGGCTACGAATGAGCAGTTCTTC. It is translated as CASSGQGATNEQFF.

The J gene is TRBJ1-1, the V gene TRBV6-5; unclear D gene. The germline V and J ends were trimmed by 6 bases and 8 bases, with 10 bases remaining between them. CDR1 is MNHEY and CDR2 is SVGAGI in the germline V gene. The CDR3 extends over 11 amino acids. The CDR3 sequence: CASSYLSEAFF. The DNA for the CDR3 is TGTGCCAGCAGCTACCTCTCGGAAGCTTTCTTT.

This clonotype was detected ten times or more. V and J are TRBV20-1 and TRBJ1-4; unclear D gene. V lost 6 bases, J lost 11 bases, and 16 bases lay in between. Germline V CDR1 and CDR2: DFQATT, SNEGSKA (reference sequence). This CDR3 has 12 amino acids. The chain's CDR3 is CSARGGLTKLFF. The DNA of the CDR3 is TGCAGTGCCCGGGGAGGCCTGACGAAACTGTTTTTT.

This clonotype occurred a few times. V and J are TRBV28 and TRBJ2-7; the match to TRBD2 covers 7 bases. The CDR3 is 15 amino acids. J was trimmed by 0 bases and V by 7 bases; bases with no gene match: 9. Germline-derived CDR1 and CDR2 are MDHEN and SYDVKM. The CDR3 loop reads CASTVAGLPSYEQYF. CDR3 coding DNA: TGTGCCAGCACCGTAGCGGGCCTACCCTCCTACGAGCAGTACTTC.

This clonotype was seen more than once but under ten times. The rearrangement uses TRBV12-3 or TRBV12-4 and TRBJ1-2; D is unresolved. V lost 0 bases and J 4 bases, leaving 9 bases between the germline ends. This CDR3 spans 14 amino acids. DNA for the CDR3: TGTGCCAGCAGTTTAGCTCGGGAGACCTATGGCTACACCTTC. Amino acids: CASSLARETYGYTF.

This clonotype was recorded at least ten times. The CDR3 reads CASSPNLDSPFYGYTF. As DNA, the CDR3 is TGTGCCAGCAGTCCGAATCTGGACAGTCCGTTCTATGGCTACACCTTC. The chain uses TRBV6-1 and TRBJ1-2; D might be TRBD1 (6 bases). Germline V gene data show CDR1 as MNHNS and CDR2 as SASEGT. This CDR3 is 16 amino acids long. The ends were cut back, 5 bases at V and 4 bases at J, with 20 bases in the middle.

This clonotype came up a few times. This chain links TRBV15 with TRBJ2-7; D is uncertain. This CDR3 is 13 amino acids long. Germline CDR1 LNHNV, CDR2 YYDKDF (reference sequence). Trimming removed 1 base at V and 4 bases at J, with 8 bases between. The CDR3 spells CATSRVTWYEQYF. CDR3 nucleotides: TGTGCCACCAGCAGAGTGACCTGGTACGAGCAGTACTTC.